The present T cell receptor (beta chain) was sequenced within a study of cytomegalovirus exposure and HLA in healthy donors. PCR used 60 Vbeta primers and 13 Jbeta primers. Data came from immunoSEQ multiplex PCR; TCRdb stores just in-frame clones and leaves some out. The sample lists more than 95,000 clones, 9.5% occurring once. In this sample, this clone turned up a few times. What it binds is unknown. Study-level results: The classifier reportedly diagnosed cytomegalovirus status with high sensitivity and specificity. When presence/absence was analysed, sequencing depth was taken to be roughly uniform across donors.

The source is a man younger than 45 in good health and CMV-seronegative. Sequenced: PBMCs.

The CDR3 DNA follows: TGTGCCAGCAGTGAAATGTCAGGCTATGGCTACACCTTC. Amino acids: CASSEMSGYGYTF. The rearrangement uses TRBV6-1 and TRBJ1-2; D remains ambiguous. This CDR3 has 13 amino acids. In germline, CDR1 is MNHNS, CDR2 SASEGT. V was clipped by 2 bases and J by 4 bases, with 8 bases between them.